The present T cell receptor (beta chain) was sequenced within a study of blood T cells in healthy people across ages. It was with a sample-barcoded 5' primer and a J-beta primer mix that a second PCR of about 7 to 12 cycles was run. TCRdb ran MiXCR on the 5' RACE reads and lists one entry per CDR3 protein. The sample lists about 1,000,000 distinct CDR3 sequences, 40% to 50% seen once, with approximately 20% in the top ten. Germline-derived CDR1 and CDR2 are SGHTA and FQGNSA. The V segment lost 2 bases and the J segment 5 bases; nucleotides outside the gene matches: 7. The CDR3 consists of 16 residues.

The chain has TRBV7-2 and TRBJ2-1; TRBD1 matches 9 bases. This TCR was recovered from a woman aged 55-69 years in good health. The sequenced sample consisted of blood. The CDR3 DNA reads TGTGCCAGCAGCTTACCCAGACAGGGGGGGAACAATGAGCAGTTCTTC. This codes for CASSLPRQGGNNEQFF.